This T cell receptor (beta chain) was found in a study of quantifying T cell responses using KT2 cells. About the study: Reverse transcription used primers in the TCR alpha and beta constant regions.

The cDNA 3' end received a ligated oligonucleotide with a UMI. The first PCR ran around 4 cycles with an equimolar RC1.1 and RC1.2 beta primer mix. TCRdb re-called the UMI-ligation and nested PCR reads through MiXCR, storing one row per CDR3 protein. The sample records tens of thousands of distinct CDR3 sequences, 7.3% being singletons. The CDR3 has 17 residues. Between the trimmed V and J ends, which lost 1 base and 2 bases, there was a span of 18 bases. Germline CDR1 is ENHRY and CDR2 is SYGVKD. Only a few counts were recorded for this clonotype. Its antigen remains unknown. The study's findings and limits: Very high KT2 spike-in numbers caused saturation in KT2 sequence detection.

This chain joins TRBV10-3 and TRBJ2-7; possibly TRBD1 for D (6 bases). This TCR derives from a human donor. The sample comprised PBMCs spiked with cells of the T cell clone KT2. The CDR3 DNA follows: TGTGCCATCAGTGAGTTTTTACAGGGTTTAACCCCCTACGAGCAGTACTTC. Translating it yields CAISEFLQGLTPYEQYF.